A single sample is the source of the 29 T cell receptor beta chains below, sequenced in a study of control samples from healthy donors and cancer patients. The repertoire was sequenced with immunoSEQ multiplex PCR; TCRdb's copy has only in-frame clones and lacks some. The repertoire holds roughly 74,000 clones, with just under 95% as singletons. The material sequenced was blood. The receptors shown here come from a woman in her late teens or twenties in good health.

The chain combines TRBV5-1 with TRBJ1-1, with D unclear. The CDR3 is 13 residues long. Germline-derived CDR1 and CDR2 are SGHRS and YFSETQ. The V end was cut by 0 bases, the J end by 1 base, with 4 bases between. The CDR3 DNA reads TGCGCCAGCAGCTTGGACCCGAACACTGAAGCTTTCTTT. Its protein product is CASSLDPNTEAFF.

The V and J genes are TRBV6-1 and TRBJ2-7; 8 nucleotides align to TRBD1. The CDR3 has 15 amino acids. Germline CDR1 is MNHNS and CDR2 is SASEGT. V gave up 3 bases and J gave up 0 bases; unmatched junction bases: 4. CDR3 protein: CASSDRGLLSYEQYF. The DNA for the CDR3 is TGTGCCAGCAGTGACAGGGGGCTCCTCTCCTACGAGCAGTACTTC.

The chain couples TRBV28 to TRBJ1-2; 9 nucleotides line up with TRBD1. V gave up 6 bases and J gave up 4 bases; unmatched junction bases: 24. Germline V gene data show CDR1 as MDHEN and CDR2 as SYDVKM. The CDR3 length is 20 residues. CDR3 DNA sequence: TGTGCCAGCAGCCGTAATACACCGGGACAGGGTTACCCCTTCGGCTATGGCTACACCTTC. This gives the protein CASSRNTPGQGYPFGYGYTF.

DNA for the CDR3: TGTGCCAGCAGCGTAGATCGAGCGGGACTCGAAAACTACGAGCAGTACTTC. Amino acids: CASSVDRAGLENYEQYF. This sequence joins TRBV9 and TRBJ2-7; TRBD2 aligns across 7 bases. V shed 0 bases and J 3 bases; nucleotides not matched to a gene: 12. CDR3 length equals 17 residues. CDR1 and CDR2 (germline): SGDLS, YYNGEE.

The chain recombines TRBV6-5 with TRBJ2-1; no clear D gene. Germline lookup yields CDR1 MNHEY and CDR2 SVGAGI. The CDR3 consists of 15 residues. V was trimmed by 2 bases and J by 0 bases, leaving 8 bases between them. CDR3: CASSYGRSSYNEQFF. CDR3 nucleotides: TGTGCCAGCAGTTACGGGCGGAGCTCCTACAATGAGCAGTTCTTC.

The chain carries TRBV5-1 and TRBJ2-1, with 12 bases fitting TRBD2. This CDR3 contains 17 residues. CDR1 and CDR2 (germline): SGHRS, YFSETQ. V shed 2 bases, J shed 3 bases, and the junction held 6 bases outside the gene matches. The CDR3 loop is CASSFTSGGRRYNEQFF. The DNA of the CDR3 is TGCGCCAGCAGCTTCACTAGCGGGGGGCGCCGCTACAATGAGCAGTTCTTC.

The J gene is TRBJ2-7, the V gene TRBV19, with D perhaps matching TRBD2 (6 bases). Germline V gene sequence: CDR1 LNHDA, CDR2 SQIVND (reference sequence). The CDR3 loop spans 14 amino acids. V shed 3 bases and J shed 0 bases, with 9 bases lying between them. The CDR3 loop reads CASSISGDSYEQYF. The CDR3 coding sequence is TGTGCCAGTAGTATTTCGGGAGACTCCTACGAGCAGTACTTC. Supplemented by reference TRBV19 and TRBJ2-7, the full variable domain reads DGGITQSPKYLFRKEGQNVTLSCEQNLNHDAMYWYRQDPGQGLRLIYYSQIVNDFQKGDIAEGYSVSREKKESFPLTVTSAQKNPTAFYLCASSISGDSYEQYFGPGTRLTVT.

The CDR3: CASSVSGQNRGNNEQFF. CDR3 DNA sequence: TGTGCCAGCAGCGTATCAGGCCAAAATAGGGGGAACAATGAGCAGTTCTTC. The chain links TRBV9 to TRBJ2-1, with D possibly matching TRBD1 (6 bases). The ends were cut back, 1 base at V and 5 bases at J, with 19 bases in the middle. CDR1 SGDLS and CDR2 YYNGEE come from the germline V gene. CDR3 size: 17 residues. The entire variable domain, with the rest obtained from reference TRBV9 and TRBJ2-1, is as follows: DSGVTQTPKHLITATGQRVTLRCSPRSGDLSVYWYQQSLDQGLQFLIQYYNGEERAKGNILERFSAQQFPDLHSELNLSSLELGDSALYFCASSVSGQNRGNNEQFFGPGTRLTVL.

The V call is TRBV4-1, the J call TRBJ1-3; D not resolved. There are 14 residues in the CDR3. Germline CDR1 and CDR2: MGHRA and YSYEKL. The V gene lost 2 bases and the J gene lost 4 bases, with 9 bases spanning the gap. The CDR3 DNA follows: TGCGCCAGCAGCCAACCGGGAGAGGGAAACACCATATATTTT. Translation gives CASSQPGEGNTIYF.

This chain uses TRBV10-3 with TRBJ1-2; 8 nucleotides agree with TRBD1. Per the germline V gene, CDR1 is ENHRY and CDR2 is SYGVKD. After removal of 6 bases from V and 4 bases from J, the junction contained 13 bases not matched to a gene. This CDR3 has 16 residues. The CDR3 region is CAIREGGQEDIYGYTF. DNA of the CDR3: TGTGCCATCAGGGAAGGGGGACAGGAAGATATCTATGGCTACACCTTC.

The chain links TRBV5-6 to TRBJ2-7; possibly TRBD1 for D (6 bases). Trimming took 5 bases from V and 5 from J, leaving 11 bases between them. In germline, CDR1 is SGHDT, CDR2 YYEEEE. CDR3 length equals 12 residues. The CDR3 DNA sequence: TGTGCCAGCAGTTTCACAGGGAACGAGCAGTACTTC. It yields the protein CASSFTGNEQYF. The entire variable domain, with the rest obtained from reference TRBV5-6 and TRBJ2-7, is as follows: DAGVTQSPTHLIKTRGQQVTLRCSPKSGHDTVSWYQQALGQGPQFIFQYYEEEERQRGNFPDRFSGHQFPNYSSELNVNALLLGDSALYLCASSFTGNEQYFGPGTRLTVT.

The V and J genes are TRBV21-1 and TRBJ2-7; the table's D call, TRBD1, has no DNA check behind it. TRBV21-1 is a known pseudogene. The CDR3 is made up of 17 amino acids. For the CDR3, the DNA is TGTGCCAGCAGCAAAGCCTTGGGACAGGGGACCCCTCTGGAGCAGTACTTC. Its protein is CASSKALGQGTPLEQYF.

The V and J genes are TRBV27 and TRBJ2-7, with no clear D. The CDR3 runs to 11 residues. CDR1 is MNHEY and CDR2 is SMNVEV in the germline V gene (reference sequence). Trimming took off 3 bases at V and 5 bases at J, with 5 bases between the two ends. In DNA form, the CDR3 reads TGTGCCAGCAGTTTCGGGCACGAGCAGTACTTC. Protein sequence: CASSFGHEQYF.

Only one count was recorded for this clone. The CDR3 reads CSVPRGRETQYF. CDR3 in DNA: TGCAGCGTTCCGAGGGGTAGGGAGACCCAGTACTTC. The chain is built from TRBV29-1 and TRBJ2-5, with D perhaps being TRBD1 or TRBD2 (5 bases each). The germline V gene has CDR1 SQVTM and CDR2 ANQGSEA. The CDR3 is made up of 12 amino acids. V lost 5 bases and J 5 bases, leaving 12 bases between the germline ends. The variable domain in full, with the rest retrieved from reference TRBV29-1 and TRBJ2-5, is SAVISQKPSRDICQRGTSLTIQCQVDSQVTMMFWYRQQPGQSLTLIATANQGSEATYESGFVIDKFPISRPNLTFSTLTVSNMSPEDSSIYLCSVPRGRETQYFGPGTRLLVL.

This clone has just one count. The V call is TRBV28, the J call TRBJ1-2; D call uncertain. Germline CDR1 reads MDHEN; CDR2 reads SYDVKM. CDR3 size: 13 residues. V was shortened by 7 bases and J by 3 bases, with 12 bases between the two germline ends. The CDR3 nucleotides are TGTGCCAGCACCGTACACCCGGACTATGGCTACACCTTC. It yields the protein CASTVHPDYGYTF.

CDR3 amino acids: CASSGDRVRGYTF. CDR3 sequence (DNA): TGTGCCAGCAGTGGCGACAGGGTGAGAGGCTACACCTTC. V usage is TRBV28 and J usage is TRBJ1-2, with 7 positions matching TRBD1. The germline gives CDR1 MDHEN, CDR2 SYDVKM. With 5 bases clipped from V and 8 bases from J, the junction kept 8 bases outside the gene matches. CDR3 size: 13 residues.

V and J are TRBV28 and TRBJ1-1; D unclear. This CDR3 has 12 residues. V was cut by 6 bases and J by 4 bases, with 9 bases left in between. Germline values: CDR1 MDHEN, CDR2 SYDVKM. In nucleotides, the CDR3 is TGTGCCAGCAGGATCAGAGCCACTGAAGCTTTCTTT. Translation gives CASRIRATEAFF.

CDR3 in DNA: TGTGCCAGCAGTAGGTCCCGGGCCCTTAATGAAAAACTGTTTTTT. Translated: CASSRSRALNEKLFF. V usage is TRBV7-7 and J usage is TRBJ1-4, with D unresolved. Trimming took 6 bases from V and 4 from J, leaving 15 bases between them. CDR1 and CDR2 from the germline V gene are SSHAT and FNYEAQ (reference sequence). This CDR3 is 15 amino acids long.

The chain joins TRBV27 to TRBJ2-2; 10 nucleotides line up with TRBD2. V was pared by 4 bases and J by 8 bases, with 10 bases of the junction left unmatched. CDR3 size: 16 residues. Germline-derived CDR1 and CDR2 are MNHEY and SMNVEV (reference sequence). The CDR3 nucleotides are TGTGCCAGCAGTTCCCGGACTAGCGGAAAGGTGGGGGAGCTGTTTTTT. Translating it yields CASSSRTSGKVGELFF.

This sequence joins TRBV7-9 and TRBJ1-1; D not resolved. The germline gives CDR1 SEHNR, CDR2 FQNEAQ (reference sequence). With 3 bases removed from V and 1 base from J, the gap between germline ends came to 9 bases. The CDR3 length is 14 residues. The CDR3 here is CASSFPDPNTEAFF. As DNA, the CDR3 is TGTGCCAGCAGCTTCCCGGACCCGAACACTGAAGCTTTCTTT. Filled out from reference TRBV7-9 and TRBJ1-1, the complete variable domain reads DTGVSQNPRHKITKRGQNVTFRCDPISEHNRLYWYRQTLGQGPEFLTYFQNEAQLEKSRLLSDRFSAERPKGSFSTLEIQRTEQGDSAMYLCASSFPDPNTEAFFGQGTRLTVV.

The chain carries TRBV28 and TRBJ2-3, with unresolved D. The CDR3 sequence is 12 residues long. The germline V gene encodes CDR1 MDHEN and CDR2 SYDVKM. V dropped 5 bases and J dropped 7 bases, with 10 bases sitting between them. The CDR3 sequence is CASSPTFNTQYF. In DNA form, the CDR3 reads TGTGCCAGCAGTCCTACTTTTAATACGCAGTATTTT.

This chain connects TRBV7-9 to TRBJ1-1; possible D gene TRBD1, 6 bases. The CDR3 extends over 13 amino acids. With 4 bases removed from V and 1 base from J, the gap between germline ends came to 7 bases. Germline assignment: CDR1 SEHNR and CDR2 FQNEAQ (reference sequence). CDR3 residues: CASSWGQNTEAFF. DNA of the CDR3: TGTGCCAGCAGCTGGGGACAGAACACTGAAGCTTTCTTT.

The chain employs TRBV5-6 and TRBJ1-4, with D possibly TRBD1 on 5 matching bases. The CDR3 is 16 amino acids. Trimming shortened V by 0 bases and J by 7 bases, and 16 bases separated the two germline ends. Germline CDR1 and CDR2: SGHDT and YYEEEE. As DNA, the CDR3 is TGTGCCAGCAGCTTGGGTTACGGGACCCAGGGTGAAAAACTGTTTTTT. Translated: CASSLGYGTQGEKLFF.

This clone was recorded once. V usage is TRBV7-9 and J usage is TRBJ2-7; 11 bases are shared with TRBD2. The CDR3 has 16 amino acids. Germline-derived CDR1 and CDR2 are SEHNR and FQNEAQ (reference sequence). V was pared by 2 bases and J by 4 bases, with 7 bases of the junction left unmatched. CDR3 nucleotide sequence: TGTGCCAGCAGCTTAAACCCGACTAGCGGGACATACGAGCAGTACTTC. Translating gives CASSLNPTSGTYEQYF.

CDR3 sequence (DNA): TGTGCCAGCAGCTTGGACAGGGGGGAGCCCCAGCATTTT. Amino acids: CASSLDRGEPQHF. This chain connects TRBV6-5 to TRBJ1-5; 10 bases align to TRBD1. Germline trimming cut 6 bases from V and 8 bases from J; bases unmatched to any gene: 4. Germline V CDR1 and CDR2: MNHEY, SVGAGI. The CDR3 is 13 residues long.

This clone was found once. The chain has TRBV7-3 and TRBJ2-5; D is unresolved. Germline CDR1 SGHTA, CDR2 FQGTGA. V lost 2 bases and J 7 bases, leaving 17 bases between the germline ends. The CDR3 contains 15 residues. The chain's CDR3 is CASSLLGGSVGTQYF. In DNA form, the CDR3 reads TGTGCCAGCAGCTTATTAGGTGGGTCCGTAGGGACCCAGTACTTC. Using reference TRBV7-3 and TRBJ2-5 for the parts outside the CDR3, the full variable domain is GAGVSQTPSNKVTEKGKYVELRCDPISGHTALYWYRQSLGQGPEFLIYFQGTGAADDSGLPNDRFFAVRPEGSVSTLKIQRTERGDSAVYLCASSLLGGSVGTQYFGPGTRLLVL.

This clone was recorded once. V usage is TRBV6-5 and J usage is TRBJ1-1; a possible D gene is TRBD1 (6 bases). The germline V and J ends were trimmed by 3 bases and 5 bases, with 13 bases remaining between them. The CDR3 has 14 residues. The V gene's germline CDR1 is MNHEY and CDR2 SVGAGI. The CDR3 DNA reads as TGTGCCAGCAGTTATGATGGGGGGCAGACTGAAGCTTTCTTT. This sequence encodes CASSYDGGQTEAFF.

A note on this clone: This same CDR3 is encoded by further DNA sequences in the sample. The CDR3 DNA is TGCGCCAGCAGCTTGGCCGTCGGGGGCTTGGGAGAAAAACTGTTTTTT. Translating it yields CASSLAVGGLGEKLFF. The V call is TRBV5-1, the J call TRBJ1-4; perhaps TRBD1 as D (6 bases). V lost 0 bases and J lost 8, with 17 bases in between. Germline CDR1 and CDR2: SGHRS and YFSETQ. The CDR3 is 16 amino acids.

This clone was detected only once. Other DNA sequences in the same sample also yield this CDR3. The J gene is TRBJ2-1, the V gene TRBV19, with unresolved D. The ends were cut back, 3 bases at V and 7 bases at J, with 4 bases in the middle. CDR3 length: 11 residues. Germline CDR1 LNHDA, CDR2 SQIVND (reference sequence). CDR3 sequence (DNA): TGTGCCAGTAGTATTGGTAATGAGCAGTTCTTC. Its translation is CASSIGNEQFF. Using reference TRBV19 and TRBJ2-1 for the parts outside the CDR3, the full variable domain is DGGITQSPKYLFRKEGQNVTLSCEQNLNHDAMYWYRQDPGQGLRLIYYSQIVNDFQKGDIAEGYSVSREKKESFPLTVTSAQKNPTAFYLCASSIGNEQFFGPGTRLTVL.